These 13 T cell receptor beta chains were all obtained from the same sample, sequenced in a study of blood T cells in healthy people across ages. Primed by a sample-barcoded 5' primer and a J-beta primer mix, a second PCR proceeded for 7 to 11 cycles. TCRdb redid the calling of the 5' RACE reads with MiXCR, one entry per CDR3 protein. Here the sample spans 1.8 million or so distinct CDR3 sequences, about 39% being singletons. The sequencing sample was made of blood. These receptor sequences come from a human donor in good health.

The rearrangement links TRBV27 to TRBJ1-2; D is perhaps TRBD1 (6 bases). V dropped 4 bases and J dropped 7 bases, with 16 bases sitting between them. The germline CDR1 and CDR2 sequences are MNHEY and SMNVEV (reference sequence). This CDR3 comprises 14 residues. CDR3 nucleotides: TGTGCCAGCAGTTATCGGGCAGGGGAGGGTGGCTACACCTTC. Protein product: CASSYRAGEGGYTF.

This clonotype was seen only a few times. The rearrangement uses TRBV7-9 and TRBJ2-6; TRBD2 is a possible D gene (6 bases). This CDR3 region has 16 residues. Trimming pared 4 bases from V and 2 bases from J, leaving 12 bases between. CDR1 is SEHNR, CDR2 FQNEAQ, per germline (reference sequence). The CDR3 protein is CASSYLGEAGANVLTF. CDR3 coding DNA: TGTGCCAGCAGCTACCTTGGGGAGGCTGGGGCCAACGTCCTGACTTTC.

In this sample, this clonotype turned up a few times. The chain is built from TRBV14 and TRBJ2-7, with D unresolved. Germline loops: CDR1 SGHDN, CDR2 FVKESK. There are 15 residues in the CDR3. Trimming left V 0 bases short and J 3 bases short, with 12 bases between. In DNA, the CDR3 is TGTGCCAGCAGCCAAGATCCAAGTTGGCTCTACGAGCAGTACTTC. Translated: CASSQDPSWLYEQYF.

This chain joins TRBV7-9 and TRBJ2-1; 11 bases are a match to TRBD2. Germline values: CDR1 SEHNR, CDR2 FQNEAQ (reference sequence). The length of the CDR3 is 16 residues. Germline trimming cut 6 bases from V and 3 bases from J; bases unmatched to any gene: 7. In DNA, the CDR3 is TGTGCCAGCAGTACCGCTAGCGGGGGGTTCTACAATGAGCAGTTCTTC. Protein: CASSTASGGFYNEQFF.

The rearrangement links TRBV3-1 to TRBJ1-2; D possibly corresponds to TRBD1 (6 bases). CDR1 is LGHDT and CDR2 is YNNKEL in the germline V gene (reference sequence). V was pared by 7 bases and J by 5 bases, with 17 bases between. CDR3 size: 14 residues. CDR3 sequence (DNA): TGTGCCAGCACCTTACAGGGAAAGGGATATGGCTACACCTTC. This encodes CASTLQGKGYGYTF.

This chain links TRBV11-3 with TRBJ2-5; D unresolved. Judging by the DNA end, TRBJ2-7 fits better; the J call may be wrong. The CDR3 covers 14 residues. Germline V gene lookup returns CDR1 SGHNT and CDR2 YENEEA. CDR3 residues: CASSYHLGTPEQYF. CDR3 DNA: TGTGCCAGCAGCTATCACTTGGGCACCCCCGAGCAGTACTTC.

The V and J genes are TRBV29-1 and TRBJ1-1, with TRBD1 identical over 7 bases. With V trimmed by 6 bases and J by 2 bases, 6 bases remained unmatched. This CDR3 spans 13 amino acids. The germline V gene encodes CDR1 SQVTM and CDR2 ANQGSEA. DNA for the CDR3: TGCAGCGTCAGACAGGGAGGCAACACTGAAGCTTTCTTT. This gives the protein CSVRQGGNTEAFF. Drawing the rest from reference TRBV29-1 and TRBJ1-1, the complete variable domain is SAVISQKPSRDICQRGTSLTIQCQVDSQVTMMFWYRQQPGQSLTLIATANQGSEATYESGFVIDKFPISRPNLTFSTLTVSNMSPEDSSIYLCSVRQGGNTEAFFGQGTRLTVV.

This chain joins TRBV2 and TRBJ1-1; the D is unclear. This CDR3 is 13 amino acids long. The germline gives CDR1 SNHLY, CDR2 FYNNEI. Trimming shortened V by 2 bases and J by 3 bases, and 7 bases separated the two germline ends. CDR3 nucleotide sequence: TGTGCCAGCAGTGAAAGGGCAGACACTGAAGCTTTCTTT. Translation: CASSERADTEAFF. Complete variable domain (other parts from reference TRBV2 and TRBJ1-1): EPEVTQTPSHQVTQMGQEVILRCVPISNHLYFYWYRQILGQKVEFLVSFYNNEISEKSEIFDDQFSVERPDGSNFTLKIRSTKLEDSAMYFCASSERADTEAFFGQGTRLTVV.

In its sample, this clonotype was seen a few times. The V call is TRBV5-1, the J call TRBJ1-2; TRBD1 matches at 8 bases. V trimming: 9 bases; J trimming: 8 bases; junction bases outside the gene matches: 9. Germline V gives CDR1 SGHRS, CDR2 YFSETQ. The CDR3 loop spans 12 amino acids. The CDR3 nucleotides read TGCGCCAATCGACAGGGGAGCGAGGGCTACACCTTC. Translated, it gives CANRQGSEGYTF.

The J gene is TRBJ2-7, the V gene TRBV29-1, with TRBD1 identical over 8 bases. Per the germline V gene, CDR1 is SQVTM and CDR2 is ANQGSEA. V shed 5 bases and J 2 bases; nucleotides not matched to a gene: 5. The CDR3 length is 13 residues. DNA for the CDR3: TGCAGCGTTTATAGACAGGGGACCTACGAGCAGTACTTC. Its translation is CSVYRQGTYEQYF.

The chain joins TRBV28 to TRBJ2-5; TRBD2 might be the D (5 bases). The V end was cut by 5 bases, the J end by 11 bases, with 18 bases between. The CDR3 is 13 amino acids. Germline V gives CDR1 MDHEN, CDR2 SYDVKM. The CDR3 DNA reads as TGTGCCAGCAGTCCGGGATTTGGGAATGAGCAGTACTTC. Its translation: CASSPGFGNEQYF.

This chain links TRBV20-1 with TRBJ1-1; D call uncertain. The CDR3 has 12 residues. Germline V gives CDR1 DFQATT, CDR2 SNEGSKA (reference sequence). Trimming took 4 bases from V and 4 from J, leaving 10 bases between them. The CDR3 nucleotides read TGCAGTGCTAACAGTCTCCTCACTGAAGCTTTCTTT. This sequence encodes CSANSLLTEAFF.

This clonotype was seen a few times. The V and J genes are TRBV12-3 or TRBV12-4 and TRBJ2-7; perhaps TRBD1 as D (7 bases). V was trimmed by 3 bases and J by 3 bases, leaving 12 bases between them. The CDR3 is made up of 14 amino acids. The CDR3: CASSFNRGGYEQYF. The CDR3 DNA is TGTGCCAGCAGTTTTAACAGGGGAGGCTACGAGCAGTACTTC.